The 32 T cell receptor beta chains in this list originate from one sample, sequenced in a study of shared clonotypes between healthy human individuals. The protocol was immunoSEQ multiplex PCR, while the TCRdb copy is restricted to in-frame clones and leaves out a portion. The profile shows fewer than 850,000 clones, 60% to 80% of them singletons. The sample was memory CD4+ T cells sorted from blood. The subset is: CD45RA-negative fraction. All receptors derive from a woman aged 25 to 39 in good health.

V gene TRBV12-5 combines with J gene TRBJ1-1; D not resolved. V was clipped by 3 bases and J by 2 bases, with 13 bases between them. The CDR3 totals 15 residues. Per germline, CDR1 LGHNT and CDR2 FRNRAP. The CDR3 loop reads CASGFHRDGNTEAFF. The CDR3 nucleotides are TGTGCTAGTGGTTTCCACCGAGACGGAAACACTGAAGCTTTCTTT.

CDR3 nucleotides: TGTGCCAGCAGTGAAAAGTTCGGTGGCGGGGCAGGGAGAGATACGCAGTATTTT. This sequence encodes CASSEKFGGGAGRDTQYF. V is TRBV6-1 and J is TRBJ2-3, with D possibly being TRBD2 (6 bases). CDR1 is MNHNS and CDR2 is SASEGT in the germline V gene. The CDR3 is 18 residues long. Trimming took 2 bases from V and 5 from J, leaving 23 bases between them.

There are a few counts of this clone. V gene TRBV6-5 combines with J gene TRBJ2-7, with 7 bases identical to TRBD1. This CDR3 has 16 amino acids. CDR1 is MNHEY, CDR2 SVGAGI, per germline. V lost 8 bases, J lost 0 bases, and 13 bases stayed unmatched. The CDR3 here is CASGFTTGASSYEQYF. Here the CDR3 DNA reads TGTGCCAGCGGTTTTACCACAGGGGCTAGCTCCTACGAGCAGTACTTC.

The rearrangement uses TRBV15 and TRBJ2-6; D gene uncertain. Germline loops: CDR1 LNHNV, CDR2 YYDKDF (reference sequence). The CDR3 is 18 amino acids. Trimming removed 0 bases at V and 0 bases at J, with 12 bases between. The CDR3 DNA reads TGTGCCACCAGCAGAGATCACCCTCGGACCTCTGGGGCCAACGTCCTGACTTTC. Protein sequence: CATSRDHPRTSGANVLTF.

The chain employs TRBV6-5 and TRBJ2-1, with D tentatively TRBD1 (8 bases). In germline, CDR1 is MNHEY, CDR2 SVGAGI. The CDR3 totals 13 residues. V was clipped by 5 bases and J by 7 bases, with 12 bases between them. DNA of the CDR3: TGTGCCAGCAGTCAACAGGGGGGGAATGAGCAGTTCTTC. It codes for CASSQQGGNEQFF.

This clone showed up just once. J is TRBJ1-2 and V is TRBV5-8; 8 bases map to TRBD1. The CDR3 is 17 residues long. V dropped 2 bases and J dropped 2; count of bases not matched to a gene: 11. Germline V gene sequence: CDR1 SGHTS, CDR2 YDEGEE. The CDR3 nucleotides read TGTGCCAGCAGCTTCCCAATGACAGGGGCTAGAAACTATGGCTACACCTTC. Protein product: CASSFPMTGARNYGYTF.

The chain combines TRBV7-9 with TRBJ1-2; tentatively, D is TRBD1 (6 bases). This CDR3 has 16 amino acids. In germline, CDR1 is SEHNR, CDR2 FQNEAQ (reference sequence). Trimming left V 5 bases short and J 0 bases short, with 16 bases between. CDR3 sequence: CASSRGGSGANYGYTF. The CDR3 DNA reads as TGTGCCAGCAGCCGAGGTGGGTCAGGGGCTAACTATGGCTACACCTTC.

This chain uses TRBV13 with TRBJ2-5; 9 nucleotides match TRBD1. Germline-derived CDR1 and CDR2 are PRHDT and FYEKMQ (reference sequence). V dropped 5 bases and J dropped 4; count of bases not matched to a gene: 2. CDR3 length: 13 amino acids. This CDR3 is CASSKGQGETQYF. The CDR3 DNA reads TGTGCCAGCAGCAAGGGACAGGGAGAGACCCAGTACTTC.

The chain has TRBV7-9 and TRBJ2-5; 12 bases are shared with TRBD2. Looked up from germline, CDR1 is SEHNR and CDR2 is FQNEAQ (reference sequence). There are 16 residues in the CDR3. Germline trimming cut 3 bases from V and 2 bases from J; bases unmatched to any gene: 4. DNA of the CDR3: TGTGCCAGCAGCTTGGGACTAGCGGGCAGTCAAGAGACCCAGTACTTC. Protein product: CASSLGLAGSQETQYF.

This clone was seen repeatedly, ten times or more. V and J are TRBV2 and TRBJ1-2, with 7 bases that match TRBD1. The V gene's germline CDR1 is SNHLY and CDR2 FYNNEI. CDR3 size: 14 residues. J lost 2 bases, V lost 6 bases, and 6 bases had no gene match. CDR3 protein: CASSTATGNYGYTF. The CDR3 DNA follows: TGTGCCAGCAGCACCGCGACAGGGAACTATGGCTACACCTTC.

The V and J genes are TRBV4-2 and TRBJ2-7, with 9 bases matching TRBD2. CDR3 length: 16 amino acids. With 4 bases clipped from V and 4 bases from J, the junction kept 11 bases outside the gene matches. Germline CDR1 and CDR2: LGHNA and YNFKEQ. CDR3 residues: CASSPSTGTSSYEQYF. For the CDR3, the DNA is TGTGCCAGCAGCCCTTCAACCGGGACTAGCTCTTACGAGCAGTACTTC.

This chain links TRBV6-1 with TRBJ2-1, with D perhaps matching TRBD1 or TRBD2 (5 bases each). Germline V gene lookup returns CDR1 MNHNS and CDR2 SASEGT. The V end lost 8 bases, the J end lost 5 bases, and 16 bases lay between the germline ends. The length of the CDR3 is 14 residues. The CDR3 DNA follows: TGTGCCAGCGCGAGGGTGGGGGATAACAATGAGCAGTTCTTC. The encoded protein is CASARVGDNNEQFF.

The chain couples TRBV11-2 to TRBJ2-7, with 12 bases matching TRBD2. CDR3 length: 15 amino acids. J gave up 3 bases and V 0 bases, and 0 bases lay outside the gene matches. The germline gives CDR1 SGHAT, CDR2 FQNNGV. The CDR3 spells CASSLELAGGYEQYF. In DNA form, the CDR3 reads TGTGCCAGCAGCTTAGAACTAGCGGGAGGCTACGAGCAGTACTTC.

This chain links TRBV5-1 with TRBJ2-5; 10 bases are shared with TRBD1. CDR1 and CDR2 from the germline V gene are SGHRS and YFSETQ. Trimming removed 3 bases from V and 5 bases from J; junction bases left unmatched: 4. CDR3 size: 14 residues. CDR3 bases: TGCGCCAGCAGCTCCGGGGACAGGGGTGAGACCCAGTACTTC. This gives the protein CASSSGDRGETQYF.

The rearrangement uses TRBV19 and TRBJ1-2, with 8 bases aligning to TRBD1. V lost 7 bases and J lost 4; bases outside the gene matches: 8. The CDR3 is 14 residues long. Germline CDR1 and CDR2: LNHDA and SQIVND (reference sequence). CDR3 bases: TGTGCCAGTAATTCAGGGGGCGCACGCTATGGCTACACCTTC. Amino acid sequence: CASNSGGARYGYTF.

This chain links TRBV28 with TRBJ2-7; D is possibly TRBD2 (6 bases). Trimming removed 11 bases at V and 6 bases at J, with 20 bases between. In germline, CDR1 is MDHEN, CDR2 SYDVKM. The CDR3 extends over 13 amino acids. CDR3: CAGSRRGSGEQYF. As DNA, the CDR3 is TGTGCCGGCTCCAGGAGGGGCTCGGGCGAGCAGTACTTC.

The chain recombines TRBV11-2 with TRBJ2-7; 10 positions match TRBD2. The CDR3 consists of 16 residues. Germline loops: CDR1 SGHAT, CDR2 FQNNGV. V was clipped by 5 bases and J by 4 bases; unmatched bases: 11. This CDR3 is CASSTRTSGSLYEQYF. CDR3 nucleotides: TGTGCCAGCAGCACCCGGACTAGCGGTTCACTGTACGAGCAGTACTTC.

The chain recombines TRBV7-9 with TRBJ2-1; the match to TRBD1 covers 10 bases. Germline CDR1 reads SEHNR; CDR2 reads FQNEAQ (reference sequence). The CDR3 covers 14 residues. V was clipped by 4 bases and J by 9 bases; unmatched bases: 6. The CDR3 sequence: CASSSAGTGVEQFF. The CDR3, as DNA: TGTGCCAGCAGCTCGGCCGGGACAGGGGTTGAGCAGTTCTTC.

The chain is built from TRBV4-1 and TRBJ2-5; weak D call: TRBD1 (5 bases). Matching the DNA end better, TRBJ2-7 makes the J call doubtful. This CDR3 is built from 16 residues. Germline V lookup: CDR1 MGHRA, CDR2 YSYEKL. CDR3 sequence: CASSQAEGASSYEQYF. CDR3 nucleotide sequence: TGCGCCAGCAGCCAAGCCGAAGGGGCGAGCTCCTACGAGCAGTACTTC.

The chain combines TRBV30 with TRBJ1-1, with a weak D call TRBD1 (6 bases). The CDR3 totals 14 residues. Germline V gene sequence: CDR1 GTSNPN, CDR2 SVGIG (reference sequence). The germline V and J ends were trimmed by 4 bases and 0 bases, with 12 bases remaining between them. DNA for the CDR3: TGTGCCTGGACACAGGGCGGTGTGAACACTGAAGCTTTCTTT. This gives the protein CAWTQGGVNTEAFF.

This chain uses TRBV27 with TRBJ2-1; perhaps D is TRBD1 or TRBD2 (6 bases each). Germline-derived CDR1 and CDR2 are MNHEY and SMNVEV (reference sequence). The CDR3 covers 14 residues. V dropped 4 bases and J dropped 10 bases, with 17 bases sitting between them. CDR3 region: CASSSGHRAGEQFF. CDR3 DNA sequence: TGTGCCAGCAGTTCGGGACATCGGGCGGGGGAGCAGTTCTTC.

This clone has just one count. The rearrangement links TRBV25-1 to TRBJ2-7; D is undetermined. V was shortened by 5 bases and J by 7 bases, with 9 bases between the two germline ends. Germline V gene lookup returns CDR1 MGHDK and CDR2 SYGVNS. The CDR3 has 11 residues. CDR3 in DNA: TGTGCCAGCAGTTTAGGTGGGGAGCAGTACTTC. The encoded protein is CASSLGGEQYF.

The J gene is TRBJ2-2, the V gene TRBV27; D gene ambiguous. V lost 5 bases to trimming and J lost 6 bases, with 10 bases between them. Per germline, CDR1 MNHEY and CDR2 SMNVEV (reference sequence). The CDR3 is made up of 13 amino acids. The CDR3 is CASSRSRAGELFF. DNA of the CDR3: TGTGCCAGCAGTCGCTCGAGAGCCGGGGAGCTGTTTTTT.

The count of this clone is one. CDR3 region: CASRPQGLRVGYTF. Here the CDR3 DNA reads TGTGCCAGCCGACCCCAAGGGTTACGCGTTGGCTACACCTTC. This chain joins TRBV2 and TRBJ1-2; D remains ambiguous. The V gene's germline CDR1 is SNHLY and CDR2 FYNNEI. V lost 8 bases, J lost 7 bases, and 20 bases lay in between. This CDR3 is 14 amino acids long.

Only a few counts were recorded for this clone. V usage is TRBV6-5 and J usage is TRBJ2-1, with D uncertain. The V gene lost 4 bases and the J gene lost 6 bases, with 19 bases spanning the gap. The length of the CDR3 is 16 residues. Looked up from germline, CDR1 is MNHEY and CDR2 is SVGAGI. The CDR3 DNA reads TGTGCCAGCAGTTCGGCTACTCAACGGCGGACCAATGAGCAGTTCTTC. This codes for CASSSATQRRTNEQFF.

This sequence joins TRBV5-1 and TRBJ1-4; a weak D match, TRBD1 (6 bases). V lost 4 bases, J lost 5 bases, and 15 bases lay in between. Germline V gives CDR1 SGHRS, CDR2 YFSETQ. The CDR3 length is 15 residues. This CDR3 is CASSPMDSYNEKLFF. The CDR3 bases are TGCGCCAGCAGCCCCATGGACAGCTACAATGAAAAACTGTTTTTT.

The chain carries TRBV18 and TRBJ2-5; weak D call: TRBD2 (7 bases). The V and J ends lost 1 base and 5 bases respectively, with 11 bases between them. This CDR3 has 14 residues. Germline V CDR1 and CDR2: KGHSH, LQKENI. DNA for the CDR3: TGTGCCAGCTCACCACGGGGGGGCTCTGAGACCCAGTACTTC. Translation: CASSPRGGSETQYF.

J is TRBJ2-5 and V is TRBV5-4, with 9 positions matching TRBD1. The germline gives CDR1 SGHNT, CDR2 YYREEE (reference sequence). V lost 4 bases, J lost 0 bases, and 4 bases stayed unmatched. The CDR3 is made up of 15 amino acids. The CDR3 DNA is TGTGCCAGCAGCACCGGGACAGGGTACCAAGAGACCCAGTACTTC. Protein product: CASSTGTGYQETQYF.

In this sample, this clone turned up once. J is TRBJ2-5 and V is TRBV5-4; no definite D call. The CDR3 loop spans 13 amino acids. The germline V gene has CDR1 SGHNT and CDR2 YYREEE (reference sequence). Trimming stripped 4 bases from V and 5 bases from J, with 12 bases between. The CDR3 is CASSTDNRETQYF. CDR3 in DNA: TGTGCCAGCAGCACAGACAACCGCGAGACCCAGTACTTC.

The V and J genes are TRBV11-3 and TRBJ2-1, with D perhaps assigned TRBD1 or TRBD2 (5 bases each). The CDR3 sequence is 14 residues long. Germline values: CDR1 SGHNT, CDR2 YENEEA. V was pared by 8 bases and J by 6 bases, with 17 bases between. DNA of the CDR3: TGTGCCAGCGGGACGGGGCGGTCGGGCAATGAGCAGTTCTTC. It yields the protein CASGTGRSGNEQFF. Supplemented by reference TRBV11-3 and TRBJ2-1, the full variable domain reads EAGVVQSPRYKIIEKKQPVAFWCNPISGHNTLYWYLQNLGQGPELLIRYENEEAVDDSQLPKDRFSAERLKGVDSTLKIQPAELGDSAVYLCASGTGRSGNEQFFGPGTRLTVL.

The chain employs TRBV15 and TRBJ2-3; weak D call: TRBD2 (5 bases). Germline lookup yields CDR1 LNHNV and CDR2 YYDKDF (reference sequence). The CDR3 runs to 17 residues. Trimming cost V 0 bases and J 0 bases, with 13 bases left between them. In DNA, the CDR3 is TGTGCCACCAGCAGAGATATGGGAGCGGCAAGCACAGATACGCAGTATTTT. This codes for CATSRDMGAASTDTQYF. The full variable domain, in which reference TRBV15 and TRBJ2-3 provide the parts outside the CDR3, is DAMVIQNPRYQVTQFGKPVTLSCSQTLNHNVMYWYQQKSSQAPKLLFHYYDKDFNNEADTPDNFQSRRPNTSFCFLDIRSPGLGDTAMYLCATSRDMGAASTDTQYFGPGTRLTVL.

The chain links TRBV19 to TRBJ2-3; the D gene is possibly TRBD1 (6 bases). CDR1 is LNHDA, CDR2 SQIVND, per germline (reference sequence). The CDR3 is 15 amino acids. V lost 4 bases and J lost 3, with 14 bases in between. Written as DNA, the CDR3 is TGTGCCAGTAGTACTCAACAGGGTCGTACAGATACGCAGTATTTT. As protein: CASSTQQGRTDTQYF.